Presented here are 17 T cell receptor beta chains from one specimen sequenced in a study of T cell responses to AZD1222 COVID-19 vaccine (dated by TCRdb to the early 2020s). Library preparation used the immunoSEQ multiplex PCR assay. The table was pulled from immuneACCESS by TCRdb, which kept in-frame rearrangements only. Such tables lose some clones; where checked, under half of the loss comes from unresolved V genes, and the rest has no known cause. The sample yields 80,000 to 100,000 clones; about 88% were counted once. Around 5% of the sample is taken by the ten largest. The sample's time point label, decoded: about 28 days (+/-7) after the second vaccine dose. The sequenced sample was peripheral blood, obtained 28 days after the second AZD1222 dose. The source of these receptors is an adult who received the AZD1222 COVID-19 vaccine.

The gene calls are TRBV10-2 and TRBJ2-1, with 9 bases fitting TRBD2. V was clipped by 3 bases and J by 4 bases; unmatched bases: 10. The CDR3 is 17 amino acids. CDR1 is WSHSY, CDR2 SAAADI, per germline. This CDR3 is CASSDWASGALYNEQFF. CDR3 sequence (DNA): TGCGCCAGCAGTGATTGGGCTAGCGGGGCTCTTTACAATGAGCAGTTCTTC.

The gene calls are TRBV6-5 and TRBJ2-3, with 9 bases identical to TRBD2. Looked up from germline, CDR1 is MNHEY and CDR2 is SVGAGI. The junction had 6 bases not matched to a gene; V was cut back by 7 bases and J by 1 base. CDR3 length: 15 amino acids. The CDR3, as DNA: TGTGCCAGCACCGTAGTAGCGGGGGGCACAGATACGCAGTATTTT. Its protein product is CASTVVAGGTDTQYF.

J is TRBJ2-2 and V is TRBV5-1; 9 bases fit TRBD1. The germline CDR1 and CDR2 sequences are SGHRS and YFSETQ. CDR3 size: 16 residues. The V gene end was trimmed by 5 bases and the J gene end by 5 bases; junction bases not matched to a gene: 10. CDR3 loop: CASSSPGTGRTGELFF. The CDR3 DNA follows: TGCGCCAGCAGTTCGCCCGGGACAGGGCGAACCGGGGAGCTGTTTTTT.

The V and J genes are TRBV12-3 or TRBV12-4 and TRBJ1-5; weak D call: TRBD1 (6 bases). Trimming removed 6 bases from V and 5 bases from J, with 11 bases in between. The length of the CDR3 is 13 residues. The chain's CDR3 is CASSRQEDQPQHF. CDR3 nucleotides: TGTGCCAGCAGCCGACAGGAAGATCAGCCCCAGCATTTT.

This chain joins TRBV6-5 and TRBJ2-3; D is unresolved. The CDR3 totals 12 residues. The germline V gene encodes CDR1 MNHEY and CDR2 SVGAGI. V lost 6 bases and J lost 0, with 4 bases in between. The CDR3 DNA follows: TGTGCCAGCAGAGCTAGCACAGATACGCAGTATTTT. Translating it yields CASRASTDTQYF.

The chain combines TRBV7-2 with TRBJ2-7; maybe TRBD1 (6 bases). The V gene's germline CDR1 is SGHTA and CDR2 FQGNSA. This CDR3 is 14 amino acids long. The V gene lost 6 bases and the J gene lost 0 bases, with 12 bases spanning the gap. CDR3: CASSRDTSSYEQYF. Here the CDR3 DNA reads TGTGCCAGCAGTCGGGACACCAGCTCCTACGAGCAGTACTTC.

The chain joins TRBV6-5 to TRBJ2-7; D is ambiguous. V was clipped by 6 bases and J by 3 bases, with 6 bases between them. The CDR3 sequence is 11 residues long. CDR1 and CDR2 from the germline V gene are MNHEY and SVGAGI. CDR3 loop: CASRGYYEQYF. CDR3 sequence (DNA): TGTGCCAGCAGGGGTTACTACGAGCAGTACTTC.

CDR3 DNA: TGCGCCAGCAGCTTAATCGGAGGTACGCTCGATGAAGCTTTCTTT. The encoded protein is CASSLIGGTLDEAFF. The V call is TRBV5-1, the J call TRBJ1-1; D gene ambiguous. Per the germline V gene, CDR1 is SGHRS and CDR2 is YFSETQ. This CDR3 is 15 amino acids long. Trimming left V 2 bases short and J 7 bases short, with 18 bases between.

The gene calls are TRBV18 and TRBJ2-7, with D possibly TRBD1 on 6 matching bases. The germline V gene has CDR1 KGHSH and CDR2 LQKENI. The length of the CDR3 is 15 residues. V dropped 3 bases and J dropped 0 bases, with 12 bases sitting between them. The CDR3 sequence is CASSPDSVSSYEQYF. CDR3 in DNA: TGTGCCAGCTCACCGGACAGCGTGAGCTCCTACGAGCAGTACTTC.

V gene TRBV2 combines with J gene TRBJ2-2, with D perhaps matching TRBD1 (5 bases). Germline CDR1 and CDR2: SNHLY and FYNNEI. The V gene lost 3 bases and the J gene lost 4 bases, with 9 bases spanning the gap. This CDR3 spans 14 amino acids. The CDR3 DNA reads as TGTGCCAGCAGTGAGCAGGGAATCACCGGGGAGCTGTTTTTT. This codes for CASSEQGITGELFF.

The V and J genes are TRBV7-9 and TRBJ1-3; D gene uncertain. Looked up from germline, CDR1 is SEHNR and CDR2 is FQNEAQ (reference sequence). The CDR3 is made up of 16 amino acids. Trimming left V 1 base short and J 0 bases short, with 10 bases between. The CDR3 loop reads CASSLVGSYSGNTIYF. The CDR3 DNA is TGTGCCAGCAGCTTAGTAGGGTCCTACTCTGGAAACACCATATATTTT. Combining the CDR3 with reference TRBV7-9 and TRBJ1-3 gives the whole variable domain DTGVSQNPRHKITKRGQNVTFRCDPISEHNRLYWYRQTLGQGPEFLTYFQNEAQLEKSRLLSDRFSAERPKGSFSTLEIQRTEQGDSAMYLCASSLVGSYSGNTIYFGEGSWLTVV.

The CDR3 DNA is TGTGCCAGCAGTGAAGCGCATCTCGGAAACTATGGCTACACCTTC. Translation: CASSEAHLGNYGYTF. This sequence joins TRBV6-1 and TRBJ1-2; no reliable D call. This CDR3 region has 15 residues. Germline assignment: CDR1 MNHNS and CDR2 SASEGT. The ends were cut back, 0 bases at V and 2 bases at J, with 10 bases in the middle.

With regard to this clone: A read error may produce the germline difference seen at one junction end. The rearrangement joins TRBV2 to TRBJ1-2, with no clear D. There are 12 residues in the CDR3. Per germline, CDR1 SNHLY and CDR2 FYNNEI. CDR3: CASSDWRAAIAF. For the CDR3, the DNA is TGTGCCAGCAGTGATTGGCGCGCGGCGATCGCCTTC.

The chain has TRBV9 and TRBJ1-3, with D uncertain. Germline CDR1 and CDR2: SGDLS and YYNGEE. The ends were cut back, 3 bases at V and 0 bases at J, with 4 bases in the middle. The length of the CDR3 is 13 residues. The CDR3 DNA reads TGTGCCAGCAGCGACAACTCTGGAAACACCATATATTTT. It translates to CASSDNSGNTIYF. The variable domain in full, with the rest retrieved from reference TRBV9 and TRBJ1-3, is DSGVTQTPKHLITATGQRVTLRCSPRSGDLSVYWYQQSLDQGLQFLIQYYNGEERAKGNILERFSAQQFPDLHSELNLSSLELGDSALYFCASSDNSGNTIYFGEGSWLTVV.

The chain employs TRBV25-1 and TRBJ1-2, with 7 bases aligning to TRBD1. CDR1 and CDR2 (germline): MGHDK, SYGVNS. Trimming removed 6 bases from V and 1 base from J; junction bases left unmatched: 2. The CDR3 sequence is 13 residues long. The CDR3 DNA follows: TGTGCCAGCAGCCGGGACAGTAACTATGGCTACACCTTC. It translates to CASSRDSNYGYTF.

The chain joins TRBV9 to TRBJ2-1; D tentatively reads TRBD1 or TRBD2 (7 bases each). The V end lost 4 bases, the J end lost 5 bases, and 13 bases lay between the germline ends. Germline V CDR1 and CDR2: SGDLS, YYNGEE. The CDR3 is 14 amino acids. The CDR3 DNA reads TGTGCCAGCAGCCCCAGGGGGGGGGACAATGAGCAGTTCTTC. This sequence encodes CASSPRGGDNEQFF.

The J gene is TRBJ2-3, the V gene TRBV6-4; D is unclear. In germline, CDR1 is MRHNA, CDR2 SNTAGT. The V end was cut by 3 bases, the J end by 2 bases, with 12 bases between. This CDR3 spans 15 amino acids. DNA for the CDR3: TGTGCCAGCAGTGAGACAACAGAAGCCACAGATACGCAGTATTTT. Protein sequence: CASSETTEATDTQYF.